This T cell receptor (beta chain) originates from a study of CDR3 diversity in severe acne. From the PCR reads, TCRdb called clonotypes with MiXCR, one entry per CDR3 protein. The sample has 65,000 to 95,000 distinct CDR3 sequences, 51% seen once. In this sample, this clonotype turned up once. V lost 5 bases and J lost 3, with 8 bases in between. CDR1 is LNHDA, CDR2 SQIVND, per germline (reference sequence). The length of the CDR3 is 13 residues. The receptor was isolated from a male donor in good health, without acne. The chain couples TRBV19 to TRBJ1-3; D uncertain. Source material: blood. The CDR3 nucleotides read TGTGCCAGTAGTTCCCCCAGTGGAAACACCATATATTTT. Its translation: CASSSPSGNTIYF.